The 23 T cell receptor beta chains listed next were all sequenced from one sample in a study of T-cell reconstitution after alpha-beta-depleted transplantation in children. Notes on the study in general: T-cell numbers and diversity one year post-transplant derived largely from freshly generated T cells.

These receptors lack a known antigen. Preparation of the TCRbeta library used unique molecular identifiers. TCRdb reprocessed the PCR reads via MiXCR and lists one record per CDR3 protein. The sample has fewer than 350,000 distinct CDR3 sequences; about 7.3% are singletons. The sequenced sample was peripheral blood, obtained 360 days after TCRalphabeta/CD19-depleted stem cell transplant. The source of these receptors is a female patient aged 2-15 years who had a stem cell transplant for Fanconi anemia, so the T cells may come from the graft donor.

The V call is TRBV5-6, the J call TRBJ1-5; D perhaps matches TRBD1 (6 bases). This CDR3 contains 16 residues. The germline V and J ends were trimmed by 4 bases and 1 base, with 15 bases remaining between them. Germline CDR1 reads SGHDT; CDR2 reads YYEEEE. CDR3 amino acids: CASSAIAGASNQPQHF. As DNA, the CDR3 is TGTGCCAGCAGCGCCATCGCGGGGGCGAGCAATCAGCCCCAGCATTTT.

In this sample, this clonotype turned up a few times. The CDR3: CSARDLTQTLETQYF. The CDR3 DNA follows: TGCAGTGCTAGAGATCTGACACAGACTTTAGAGACCCAGTACTTC. This chain links TRBV20-1 with TRBJ2-5; D is unclear. The V gene's germline CDR1 is DFQATT and CDR2 SNEGSKA (reference sequence). The V gene lost 0 bases and the J gene lost 4 bases, with 15 bases spanning the gap. The CDR3 runs to 15 residues.

In this sample, this clonotype turned up a few times. The rearrangement links TRBV7-8 to TRBJ1-4; the match to TRBD1 covers 8 bases. V shed 3 bases and J 8 bases; nucleotides not matched to a gene: 8. The CDR3 extends over 15 amino acids. In germline, CDR1 is SGHVS, CDR2 FQNEAQ. The CDR3 bases are TGTGCCAGCAGCTTTCTGGACAGGGTAGGGGAAAAACTGTTTTTT. It is translated as CASSFLDRVGEKLFF.

This sequence joins TRBV5-1 and TRBJ2-2; perhaps TRBD1 as D (6 bases). The germline CDR1 and CDR2 sequences are SGHRS and YFSETQ. The CDR3 runs 16 residues. Trimming shortened V by 3 bases and J by 3 bases, and 15 bases separated the two germline ends. This CDR3 reads CASSYDTEGDTGELFF. The CDR3 bases are TGCGCCAGCAGCTATGACACTGAGGGGGACACCGGGGAGCTGTTTTTT. The variable domain in full, with the rest retrieved from reference TRBV5-1 and TRBJ2-2, is KAGVTQTPRYLIKTRGQQVTLSCSPISGHRSVSWYQQTPGQGLQFLFEYFSETQRNKGNFPGRFSGRQFSNSRSEMNVSTLELGDSALYLCASSYDTEGDTGELFFGEGSRLTVL.

As regards this clonotype: Since a much larger clone is just one base distant, this may be a read error. The V call is TRBV6-6, the J call TRBJ2-3; D remains ambiguous. The germline V gene encodes CDR1 MNHNY and CDR2 SVGAGI (reference sequence). Trimming removed 2 bases at V and 2 bases at J, with 5 bases between. The CDR3 consists of 13 residues. The CDR3 region has the DNA TGTGCCAGCAGTTACAGATTCACAGATACGCAGTATTTT. This sequence encodes CASSYRFTDTQYF.

This clonotype appeared a few times. The V and J genes are TRBV10-3 and TRBJ1-2, with a tentative D call TRBD1 (5 bases). The V gene's germline CDR1 is ENHRY and CDR2 SYGVKD. This CDR3 is 16 amino acids long. V shed 7 bases and J shed 4 bases, with 22 bases lying between them. DNA for the CDR3: TGTGCCATCATCGAGTCCGTTTCGGAAAGGGGCTATGGCTACACCTTC. Translated: CAIIESVSERGYGYTF.

This clonotype was observed at least ten times. J is TRBJ1-1 and V is TRBV25-1, with a possible D match to TRBD1 (6 bases). From germline, CDR1 is MGHDK and CDR2 SYGVNS. The CDR3 contains 17 residues. V was pared by 0 bases and J by 3 bases, with 17 bases between. DNA of the CDR3: TGTGCCAGCAGTGAATATGAGCAGGGGCGGTCACACACTGAAGCTTTCTTT. It yields the protein CASSEYEQGRSHTEAFF. Looking up the rest from reference TRBV25-1 and TRBJ1-1 gives the full variable domain: EADIYQTPRYLVIGTGKKITLECSQTMGHDKMYWYQQDPGMELHLIHYSYGVNSTEKGDLSSESTVSRIRTEHFPLTLESARPSHTSQYLCASSEYEQGRSHTEAFFGQGTRLTVV.

The table lists this clonotype with a few counts. J is TRBJ2-5 and V is TRBV5-1; 8 bases agree with TRBD1. Trimming took 5 bases from V and 5 from J; bases not matched to a gene: 5. The CDR3 covers 13 residues. Germline V gives CDR1 SGHRS, CDR2 YFSETQ. The CDR3 DNA reads as TGCGCCAGCAGACAGGGGGGCCGGGAGACCCAGTACTTC. Residues: CASRQGGRETQYF.

As for this clonotype: Here the CDR3 omits its conserved ending phenylalanine or tryptophan, so a read error is the likely source. The chain couples TRBV27 to TRBJ1-1; TRBD1 agrees at 7 bases. The V gene's germline CDR1 is MNHEY and CDR2 SMNVEV (reference sequence). This CDR3 has 15 residues. The V segment lost 4 bases and the J segment 2 bases; nucleotides outside the gene matches: 7. This CDR3 reads CASSSTGFINTEAFL. The CDR3 region has the DNA TGTGCCAGCAGTTCGACAGGGTTCATCAACACTGAAGCTTTCCTT.

This clonotype was found many times. The chain's CDR3 is CASSLGESSYNEQFF. Here the CDR3 DNA reads TGTGCCAGCAGTTTGGGGGAGAGCTCCTACAATGAGCAGTTCTTC. The V call is TRBV12-3 or TRBV12-4, the J call TRBJ2-1; D tentatively reads TRBD1 or TRBD2 (5 bases each). The ends were cut back, 3 bases at V and 0 bases at J, with 9 bases in the middle. The CDR3 contains 15 residues.

This clonotype was detected many times. The DNA of the CDR3 is TGCGCCAGCAGCGCAAATTACAGGGGGCGGACTGAAGCTTTCTTT. Translating it yields CASSANYRGRTEAFF. The chain has TRBV5-1 and TRBJ1-1, with 9 bases fitting TRBD1. Losses at the gene ends were 4 bases for V and 5 bases for J; bases not matched to a gene: 9. Germline CDR1 is SGHRS and CDR2 is YFSETQ. The CDR3 has 15 residues.

A single count supports this clonotype. The chain combines TRBV7-4 with TRBJ1-5; a possible D gene is TRBD1 (6 bases). V was clipped by 4 bases and J by 4 bases, with 14 bases between them. Germline CDR1 SGHVT, CDR2 SQSDAQ. The CDR3 totals 15 residues. In DNA form, the CDR3 reads TGTGCCAGCAGCTCCCGGGGGGCGGCGAATCAGCCCCAGCATTTT. This encodes CASSSRGAANQPQHF. The entire variable domain, with the rest obtained from reference TRBV7-4 and TRBJ1-5, is as follows: GAGVSQSPRYKVAKRGRDVALRCDSISGHVTLYWYRQTLGQGSEVLTYSQSDAQRDKSGRPSGRFSAERPERSVSTLKIQRTEQGDSAVYLCASSSRGAANQPQHFGDGTRLSIL.

Ten or more counts support this clonotype. The chain has TRBV9 and TRBJ1-1; tentatively, D is TRBD1 (6 bases). Trimming left V 0 bases short and J 4 bases short, with 7 bases between. The CDR3 is made up of 13 amino acids. The germline gives CDR1 SGDLS, CDR2 YYNGEE. The CDR3 region is CASSVGGATEAFF. CDR3 in DNA: TGTGCCAGCAGCGTAGGGGGGGCCACTGAAGCTTTCTTT.

The chain uses TRBV7-2 and TRBJ2-7; 7 positions match TRBD1. Per the germline V gene, CDR1 is SGHTA and CDR2 is FQGNSA. V gave up 5 bases and J gave up 0 bases; unmatched junction bases: 7. CDR3 length equals 15 residues. CDR3 sequence (DNA): TGTGCCAGCAGCGGTGACAGGGCTAGCTCCTACGAGCAGTACTTC. Amino acids: CASSGDRASSYEQYF.

The chain has TRBV10-3 and TRBJ2-1, with D perhaps assigned TRBD1 or TRBD2 (7 bases each). V was pared by 9 bases and J by 9 bases, with 36 bases between. CDR1 is ENHRY, CDR2 SYGVKD, per germline. The CDR3 length is 19 residues. As DNA, the CDR3 is TGTGCCATACGAGGGGGGGGTGACAGTTACAGGGGAAGGCCCACTGAGCAGTTCTTC. Protein sequence: CAIRGGGDSYRGRPTEQFF.

This clonotype was counted ten times or more. The CDR3 region has the DNA TGTGCCAGCAGTGGGTGGGGTAATCTGTACGAGCAGTACTTC. Translation gives CASSGWGNLYEQYF. V usage is TRBV2 and J usage is TRBJ2-7, with no clear D. CDR1 and CDR2 (germline): SNHLY, FYNNEI. With 4 bases removed from V and 4 bases from J, the gap between germline ends came to 14 bases. There are 14 residues in the CDR3.

Ten or more counts support this clonotype. The CDR3 protein is CASRGSGNIQYF. The DNA for the CDR3 is TGTGCCAGCCGGGGGTCTGGGAACATTCAGTACTTC. The chain couples TRBV28 to TRBJ2-4, with D maybe TRBD2 (6 bases). Germline V lookup: CDR1 MDHEN, CDR2 SYDVKM. Trimming removed 8 bases from V and 7 bases from J, with 12 bases in between. This CDR3 is built from 12 residues.

In this sample, this clonotype turned up many times. The chain is built from TRBV12-3 or TRBV12-4 and TRBJ1-1; D is undetermined. This CDR3 contains 14 residues. V was cut by 3 bases and J by 4 bases, with 12 bases left in between. The CDR3 protein is CASSLESPPTEAFF. For the CDR3, the DNA is TGTGCCAGCAGTTTGGAGAGTCCCCCCACTGAAGCTTTCTTT.

There are many counts of this clonotype. V gene TRBV20-1 combines with J gene TRBJ2-3; D is perhaps TRBD1 or TRBD2 (7 bases each). The ends were cut back, 6 bases at V and 1 base at J, with 20 bases in the middle. CDR3 length: 16 residues. The germline gives CDR1 DFQATT, CDR2 SNEGSKA (reference sequence). The CDR3 sequence: CSAVGGPSGGTDTQYF. In DNA, the CDR3 is TGCAGTGCGGTAGGGGGCCCTAGCGGAGGCACAGATACGCAGTATTTT.

This clonotype was picked up many times. The chain recombines TRBV20-1 with TRBJ2-2; weak D call: TRBD2 (5 bases). V dropped 4 bases and J dropped 7 bases, with 13 bases sitting between them. CDR3 size: 13 residues. CDR1 is DFQATT and CDR2 is SNEGSKA in the germline V gene (reference sequence). The DNA for the CDR3 is TGCAGTGCTACACCGCGGGTTAACGGGGAGCTGTTTTTT. This translates into CSATPRVNGELFF.

This clonotype was observed many times. This sequence joins TRBV20-1 and TRBJ2-7; TRBD2 matches at 9 bases. V shed 0 bases and J 3 bases; nucleotides not matched to a gene: 9. Germline lookup yields CDR1 DFQATT and CDR2 SNEGSKA (reference sequence). The CDR3 loop spans 16 amino acids. The CDR3 DNA sequence: TGCAGTGCTAGAGATCTGAGCGGGGGGAATATCTACGAGCAGTACTTC. It codes for CSARDLSGGNIYEQYF.

This clonotype has a handful of counts. The chain combines TRBV20-1 with TRBJ2-1; 11 nucleotides match TRBD2. The CDR3 extends over 14 amino acids. Germline V lookup: CDR1 DFQATT, CDR2 SNEGSKA (reference sequence). The V gene end was trimmed by 3 bases and the J gene end by 6 bases; junction bases not matched to a gene: 4. CDR3 DNA: TGCAGTGCTAGCTCGGGACTAGCGGTCAATGAGCAGTTCTTC. Translating gives CSASSGLAVNEQFF.

The table lists this clonotype with many counts. This chain joins TRBV28 and TRBJ2-7; TRBD2 might be the D (5 bases). Trimming took off 3 bases at V and 4 bases at J, with 13 bases between the two ends. CDR1 is MDHEN and CDR2 is SYDVKM in the germline V gene. CDR3 length: 14 amino acids. CDR3 coding DNA: TGTGCCAGCAGTTTCATGGAGGTTTCGTACGAGCAGTACTTC. This codes for CASSFMEVSYEQYF.